The 26 T cell receptor beta chains listed next were all sequenced from one sample in a study of blood T cells in healthy people across ages (dated by TCRdb to between 2014 and 2016). The library was obtained by 5' RACE. TCRdb lists the instrument as Illumina HiSeq 2500. A second 7 to 11 cycle PCR used a sample-barcoded 5' primer and a J-beta primer mix. TCRdb handled the public reads itself, with Q25 trimming in fastp and clone calling in MiXCR, and kept productive beta chains. Entries are consolidated by CDR3 protein sequence, retaining the most common genes and DNA. For this sample there are 650,000 to 1,000,000 distinct CDR3 sequences; about 45% appear just once. The ten largest account for around 18% of the sample. Sequencing was carried out using blood. The receptors were sampled from a man older than 75 in good health.

Concerning this clonotype itself: This clone may be a read error of a much larger clone one base away. The chain joins TRBV20-1 to TRBJ2-7, with unresolved D. Germline V gene sequence: CDR1 DFQATT, CDR2 SNEGSKA (reference sequence). This CDR3 has 13 residues. V was clipped by 6 bases and J by 7 bases, with 19 bases between them. The CDR3 is CSAESTSRNEQYF. The DNA for the CDR3 is TGCAGTGCCGAATCTACGTCGCGCAATGAGCAGTACTTC.

This clonotype appeared a single time. The rearrangement uses TRBV12-3 or TRBV12-4 and TRBJ2-5; TRBD1 matches at 11 bases. Gene TRBJ2-7 matches the end of the DNA better, so the J call may be wrong. CDR3 length: 14 amino acids. The CDR3 spells CASSATGTGGEQYF. The CDR3 region has the DNA TGTGCCAGCAGTGCCACCGGGACAGGGGGCGAGCAGTACTTC.

This clonotype appeared once. The chain employs TRBV7-9 and TRBJ2-7, with a possible D match to TRBD1 (6 bases). Between the trimmed V and J ends, which lost 5 bases and 3 bases, there was a span of 23 bases. CDR1 is SEHNR, CDR2 FQNEAQ, per germline (reference sequence). The CDR3 has 17 residues. CDR3 amino acids: CASSTADSSHRFYEQYF. DNA for the CDR3: TGTGCCAGCAGCACCGCGGACAGCTCTCATCGGTTCTACGAGCAGTACTTC. Supplemented by reference TRBV7-9 and TRBJ2-7, the full variable domain reads DTGVSQNPRHKITKRGQNVTFRCDPISEHNRLYWYRQTLGQGPEFLTYFQNEAQLEKSRLLSDRFSAERPKGSFSTLEIQRTEQGDSAMYLCASSTADSSHRFYEQYFGPGTRLTVT.

The V gene is TRBV5-6, the J gene TRBJ1-2; D unresolved. This CDR3 has 14 residues. Germline CDR1 and CDR2: SGHDT and YYEEEE. V was shortened by 2 bases and J by 4 bases, with 12 bases between the two germline ends. The CDR3 sequence is CASSFGRLGYGYTF. The DNA of the CDR3 is TGTGCCAGCAGCTTTGGACGATTGGGCTATGGCTACACCTTC.

The V gene is TRBV13, the J gene TRBJ2-3; TRBD2 is a possible D gene (5 bases). This CDR3 spans 18 amino acids. Germline V gene lookup returns CDR1 PRHDT and CDR2 FYEKMQ (reference sequence). V gave up 5 bases and J gave up 4 bases, with 25 bases separating them. CDR3 sequence reads: CASSPSQFRGGVADTQYF. CDR3 bases: TGTGCCAGCAGCCCCTCCCAATTTCGGGGTGGAGTGGCAGATACGCAGTATTTT.

The CDR3 nucleotides read TGTGCCAGCAGCTTAGTGGACAGGGGGCGCCAAGAGACCCAGTACTTC. It specifies CASSLVDRGRQETQYF. This chain joins TRBV7-2 and TRBJ2-5, with TRBD1 identical over 11 bases. With 1 base clipped from V and 1 base from J, the junction kept 2 bases outside the gene matches. This CDR3 region has 16 residues. The germline gives CDR1 SGHTA, CDR2 FQGNSA.

This sequence joins TRBV10-1 and TRBJ2-3; 7 bases map to TRBD1. Trimming cost V 5 bases and J 10 bases; bases outside gene matches: 12. This CDR3 contains 14 residues. Germline CDR1 reads WNHNN; CDR2 reads SYGVQD (reference sequence). CDR3 loop: CASSPGTVTDAQYF. The CDR3 nucleotides are TGCGCCAGCAGTCCTGGGACAGTCACGGATGCGCAGTATTTT.

The gene calls are TRBV12-3 or TRBV12-4 and TRBJ2-7, with a possible D match to TRBD2 (7 bases). V was shortened by 0 bases and J by 4 bases, with 28 bases between the two germline ends. The CDR3 runs to 20 residues. The CDR3 loop reads CASSLAGHEVPAGRRYEQYF. The CDR3 DNA reads as TGTGCCAGCAGTTTAGCGGGACATGAAGTACCAGCGGGAAGGAGGTACGAGCAGTACTTC.

The chain combines TRBV30 with TRBJ1-1; D unresolved. The germline CDR1 and CDR2 sequences are GTSNPN and SVGIG (reference sequence). The CDR3 is made up of 12 amino acids. V was trimmed by 3 bases and J by 0 bases, leaving 5 bases between them. CDR3 sequence reads: CAWRRLNTEAFF. DNA for the CDR3: TGTGCCTGGAGACGGCTGAACACTGAAGCTTTCTTT.

This clonotype was seen more than once but under ten times. This chain joins TRBV27 and TRBJ1-6; D gene uncertain. CDR1 and CDR2 from the germline V gene are MNHEY and SMNVEV (reference sequence). This CDR3 comprises 14 residues. V was trimmed by 9 bases and J by 5 bases, leaving 14 bases between them. CDR3 residues: CASHKGFNNSPLHF. The CDR3 DNA reads TGTGCCAGTCACAAAGGGTTTAATAATTCACCCCTCCACTTT.

Points on this clonotype: It may be a read error: a sequence one base away is much more abundant. The rearrangement joins TRBV7-8 to TRBJ2-5; the D is unclear. This CDR3 spans 12 amino acids. Germline V CDR1 and CDR2: SGHVS, FQNEAQ. V lost 5 bases and J 11 bases, leaving 15 bases between the germline ends. The CDR3 sequence: CASSPHLGEQYF. The DNA of the CDR3 is TGTGCCAGCAGCCCACACTTGGGTGAGCAGTACTTC.

This sequence joins TRBV20-1 and TRBJ2-4; D is unresolved. Judging by the DNA end, TRBJ2-7 fits better; the J call may be wrong. Germline values: CDR1 DFQATT, CDR2 SNEGSKA (reference sequence). This CDR3 is built from 11 residues. CDR3 sequence: CSARVEREQYF. In DNA form, the CDR3 reads TGCAGTGCTAGAGTTGAACGCGAGCAGTACTTC.

The J gene is TRBJ1-6, the V gene TRBV7-9; no clear D gene. The CDR3 covers 12 residues. The germline V gene has CDR1 SEHNR and CDR2 FQNEAQ (reference sequence). Trimming took 6 bases from V and 6 from J, leaving 6 bases between them. CDR3 bases: TGTGCCAGCAGTGGCAGTAATTCACCCCTCCACTTT. It yields the protein CASSGSNSPLHF.

The rearrangement joins TRBV21-1 to TRBJ1-5. TRBV21-1 is termed a pseudogene. The CDR3 contains 16 residues. CDR3 nucleotide sequence: TGTGCCAGCAGCACTTGGGCAGGACCTTGGAATCAGCCCCAGCATTTT. This translates into CASSTWAGPWNQPQHF.

The rearrangement links TRBV12-3 or TRBV12-4 to TRBJ1-5, with a tentative D call TRBD1 (6 bases). Trimming removed 6 bases from V and 1 base from J, with 13 bases in between. The CDR3 consists of 15 residues. The CDR3 loop reads CASSSGQPSNQPQHF. As DNA, the CDR3 is TGTGCCAGCAGCTCCGGACAGCCCAGCAATCAGCCCCAGCATTTT.

A remark on this clonotype: One junction end disagrees with the germline gene, perhaps due to a read error. The rearrangement uses TRBV27 and TRBJ1-6; D not certain. The CDR3 extends over 12 amino acids. CDR1 and CDR2 (germline): MNHEY, SMNVEV (reference sequence). The CDR3 is CAGSLGNPLLHF. In nucleotides, the CDR3 is TGTGCCGGCAGTTTAGGCAATCCACTCCTCCACTTT.

The rearrangement uses TRBV10-3 and TRBJ2-1; TRBD2 agrees at 9 bases. V trimming: 7 bases; J trimming: 4 bases; junction bases outside the gene matches: 11. This CDR3 spans 16 amino acids. Germline-derived CDR1 and CDR2 are ENHRY and SYGVKD. CDR3 sequence: CAITGGGGAGYNEQFF. In nucleotides, the CDR3 is TGTGCCATCACGGGAGGCGGGGGGGCCGGTTACAATGAGCAGTTCTTC.

This clonotype was seen more than once but under ten times. The genes are TRBV20-1 and TRBJ1-6; D might be TRBD1 (5 bases). Germline CDR1 reads DFQATT; CDR2 reads SNEGSKA (reference sequence). The CDR3 runs 14 residues. V lost 5 bases to trimming and J lost 6 bases, with 14 bases between them. The CDR3: CSAAQGRINSPLHF. The CDR3 DNA sequence: TGCAGTGCTGCGCAGGGTCGAATTAATTCACCCCTCCACTTT.

This clonotype appeared a few times. The DNA for the CDR3 is TGCAGCGGTAGCGGGAGGGCGGAGAATGAGCAGTTCTTC. As protein: CSGSGRAENEQFF. The genes are TRBV29-1 and TRBJ2-1; 11 bases align to TRBD2. With 7 bases clipped from V and 7 bases from J, the junction kept 6 bases outside the gene matches. The germline V gene has CDR1 SQVTM and CDR2 ANQGSEA. The CDR3 totals 13 residues.

This chain connects TRBV12-3 or TRBV12-4 to TRBJ2-3; D possibly uses TRBD1 or TRBD2 (7 bases each). With 5 bases removed from V and 3 bases from J, the gap between germline ends came to 18 bases. The CDR3 covers 16 residues. The CDR3 here is CASSAQGGDHTDTQYF. Written as DNA, the CDR3 is TGTGCCAGCAGTGCCCAGGGGGGGGACCATACAGATACGCAGTATTTT.

The chain uses TRBV6-2 or TRBV6-3 and TRBJ1-5; TRBD1 matches 7 bases. In germline, CDR1 is MNHEY, CDR2 SVGEGT. The CDR3 runs to 14 residues. The J segment lost 4 bases and the V segment lost 5 bases, leaving 5 bases of the junction unmatched. CDR3 residues: CASSRDSLNQPQHF. As DNA, the CDR3 is TGTGCCAGCAGTCGGGACAGCCTGAATCAGCCCCAGCATTTT.

The chain joins TRBV20-1 to TRBJ1-2; 8 nucleotides agree with TRBD1. Germline assignment: CDR1 DFQATT and CDR2 SNEGSKA (reference sequence). V lost 1 base and J lost 5; bases outside the gene matches: 3. The CDR3 extends over 13 amino acids. CDR3 DNA sequence: TGCAGTGCTAGAGCGCAGGGGGCGTATGGCTACACCTTC. It specifies CSARAQGAYGYTF.

This clonotype has a single count. The chain combines TRBV29-1 with TRBJ2-2, with 7 bases that match TRBD2. CDR3 length: 14 residues. J lost 7 bases, V lost 6 bases, and 11 bases had no gene match. Germline V gene data show CDR1 as SQVTM and CDR2 as ANQGSEA. The CDR3 reads CSVFGGSTLGELFF. CDR3 nucleotide sequence: TGCAGCGTATTCGGCGGGAGTACTCTCGGGGAGCTGTTTTTT.

The chain uses TRBV27 and TRBJ2-1; perhaps TRBD1 as D (8 bases). CDR1 MNHEY and CDR2 SMNVEV come from the germline V gene (reference sequence). V dropped 0 bases and J dropped 7 bases, with 19 bases sitting between them. The CDR3 is 17 residues long. The CDR3 spells CASSLSGHRGGSNEQFF. In nucleotides, the CDR3 is TGTGCCAGCAGTTTATCCGGTCACAGGGGGGGTTCGAATGAGCAGTTCTTC.

The chain employs TRBV20-1 and TRBJ1-4; a possible D gene is TRBD1 (6 bases). V lost 5 bases and J lost 1, with 14 bases in between. In germline, CDR1 is DFQATT, CDR2 SNEGSKA (reference sequence). This CDR3 is built from 15 residues. The CDR3 coding sequence is TGCAGTGCTCCAACCCGGACAGAAACTAATGAAAAACTGTTTTTT. Its protein product is CSAPTRTETNEKLFF.

V is TRBV29-1 and J is TRBJ2-5; 10 positions match TRBD2. The length of the CDR3 is 12 residues. The V and J ends lost 7 bases and 4 bases, in that order; junction bases with no gene match: 3. Germline V gene lookup returns CDR1 SQVTM and CDR2 ANQGSEA. This CDR3 is CSARTSGETQYF. The CDR3 region has the DNA TGCAGCGCCAGGACTAGCGGAGAGACCCAGTACTTC.